This TCR beta chain derives from a study of cytomegalovirus exposure and HLA in healthy donors. The PCR had 60 Vbeta and 13 Jbeta primers. The method was immunoSEQ multiplex PCR; TCRdb's version includes in-frame clones alone and lacks a portion of them. This table has around 160,000 clones, roughly 79% appearing once. This CDR3 has 19 amino acids. V was trimmed by 3 bases and J by 0 bases, leaving 21 bases between them. Germline assignment: CDR1 KGHSH and CDR2 LQKENI. Sequencing was done on a sample of PBMCs. The chain recombines TRBV18 with TRBJ1-5; tentative D call: TRBD1 (6 bases). This sequence originates from a woman aged 40 to 55 in good health and CMV-seronegative. The CDR3 here is CASSPVLPGDAISNQPQHF. The CDR3 DNA sequence: TGTGCCAGCTCACCCGTACTCCCAGGGGACGCAATTAGCAATCAGCCCCAGCATTTT.